The rows below give T cell receptor beta chains drawn from one sample of a study of T cell repertoires in cytomegalovirus infection. TCRdb re-called the reads through MiXCR, storing one row per CDR3 protein. This table has about 190,000 distinct CDR3 sequences, 25% to 30% appearing once. Sample: PBMCs. The origin of the receptors is a human donor in good health (CMV status not recorded). Some clones in this sample may be carry-over from other donors' samples. Each CDR3 is given with its conserved first and last residue. Fields, in order: V gene, clone size, D gene, J gene, CDR3 protein, CDR3 DNA. A D gene is named only where the DNA matches it firmly. Size values are once, few and many counts, or a class for expanded clones, and some rows have none.

v_gene: TRBV19
abundance: few
d_gene: TRBD1
j_gene: TRBJ1-5
CDR3aa: CASIRDRASNQPQHF
CDR3nt: TGTGCCAGTATCCGGGACAGGGCTAGCAATCAGCCCCAGCATTTT

v_gene: TRBV18
abundance: -
d_gene: TRBD2
j_gene: TRBJ2-1
CDR3aa: CASSTLAEHYNEQFF
CDR3nt: TGTGCCAGCTCAACCCTAGCGGAGCACTACAATGAGCAGTTCTTC

v_gene: TRBV7-9
abundance: -
d_gene: -
j_gene: TRBJ1-2
CDR3aa: CASSIRDPSIHGYTF
CDR3nt: TGTGCCAGCAGCATAAGGGACCCATCCATTCATGGCTACACCTTC

v_gene: TRBV7-2
abundance: many
d_gene: -
j_gene: TRBJ2-2
CDR3aa: CASSVGHFSGELFF
CDR3nt: TGTGCCAGCAGCGTGGGACACTTTTCCGGGGAGCTGTTTTTT

v_gene: TRBV14
abundance: few
d_gene: -
j_gene: TRBJ2-3
CDR3aa: CASSQDLTRGADTQYF
CDR3nt: TGTGCCAGCAGCCAAGATCTTACCAGGGGGGCAGATACGCAGTATTTT

v_gene: TRBV19
abundance: -
d_gene: -
j_gene: TRBJ1-4
CDR3aa: CASSREGINEKLFF
CDR3nt: TGTGCCAGTAGTCGGGAAGGGATTAATGAAAAACTGTTTTTT

v_gene: TRBV7-2
abundance: few
d_gene: TRBD2
j_gene: TRBJ2-5
CDR3aa: CASSFGVAGKETQYF
CDR3nt: TGTGCCAGCAGCTTCGGAGTAGCGGGGAAAGAGACCCAGTACTTC

v_gene: TRBV19
abundance: -
d_gene: -
j_gene: TRBJ1-6
CDR3aa: CASNKYWEQDGSPLHF
CDR3nt: TGTGCCAGCAACAAGTATTGGGAACAGGATGGATCACCCCTCCACTTT

v_gene: TRBV20-1
abundance: -
d_gene: TRBD1
j_gene: TRBJ1-1
CDR3aa: CSALRDSRSEAFF
CDR3nt: TGCAGTGCTCTACGGGACAGCCGCTCTGAAGCTTTCTTT

v_gene: TRBV7-6
abundance: -
d_gene: -
j_gene: TRBJ2-5
CDR3aa: CASSLRGIREETQYF
CDR3nt: TGTGCCAGCAGCTTGCGGGGAATCAGGGAAGAGACCCAGTACTTC

v_gene: TRBV7-2
abundance: many
d_gene: -
j_gene: TRBJ2-4
CDR3aa: CASSLAYEGRKYF
CDR3nt: TGTGCCAGCAGCTTAGCCTACGAGGGCAGAAAGTACTTC

v_gene: TRBV7-8
abundance: -
d_gene: TRBD2
j_gene: TRBJ2-3
CDR3aa: CASSRGGGDTQYF
CDR3nt: TGTGCCAGCAGTCGCGGGGGAGGGGATACGCAGTATTTT

v_gene: TRBV7-2
abundance: many
d_gene: TRBD1
j_gene: TRBJ1-5
CDR3aa: CASRRDRLSNQPQHF
CDR3nt: TGTGCCAGCAGGCGGGACAGGTTGAGCAATCAGCCCCAGCATTTT

v_gene: TRBV11-1
abundance: -
d_gene: -
j_gene: TRBJ1-2
CDR3aa: CASSSDVNYGYTF
CDR3nt: TGTGCCAGCAGCTCAGACGTGAACTATGGCTACACCTTC

v_gene: TRBV6-1
abundance: -
d_gene: -
j_gene: TRBJ2-3
CDR3aa: CASNGRASTDTQYF
CDR3nt: TGTGCCAGCAACGGGCGAGCTAGCACAGATACGCAGTATTTT

v_gene: TRBV7-8
abundance: many
d_gene: -
j_gene: TRBJ2-1
CDR3aa: CASSLDGYNEQFF
CDR3nt: TGTGCCAGCAGCTTAGACGGCTACAATGAGCAGTTCTTC

v_gene: TRBV7-9
abundance: many
d_gene: -
j_gene: TRBJ2-2
CDR3aa: CASSFPGPRSGELFF
CDR3nt: TGTGCCAGCAGCTTCCCGGGCCCTAGAAGCGGGGAGCTGTTTTTT